This T cell receptor beta chain was sequenced during a study of graft-versus-host responses after intestinal transplantation. Study overall: Tacrolimus plus steroids were given to all recipients for about 3 years, preceded by anti-thymocyte globulin induction.

The repertoire was sequenced with immunoSEQ multiplex PCR; TCRdb's copy has only in-frame clones and lacks some. The sample has about 110,000 clones, around 95% seen once. With respect to this clone: The antigen remains unidentified.

Whole-study results and caveats: Marrow from the recipient contained GvH clones, some of which had appeared first in ileum or blood. Peak circulating GvH clone levels tracked with early post-transplant HvG declines.

V shed 7 bases, J shed 3 bases, and the junction held 11 bases outside the gene matches. CDR1 is SGHNT, CDR2 YENEEA, per germline. The length of the CDR3 is 16 residues. Sequenced material: unstimulated CD8+ T cells sorted from spleen or lymph node cells, taken before intestinal transplant. The clonotype comes from a human donor who received an intestinal transplant. The chain employs TRBV11-3 and TRBJ2-3; 9 bases agree with TRBD2. This chain's CDR3 is CASTDGISGRTDTQYF. For the CDR3, the DNA is TGTGCCAGCACCGATGGGATAAGCGGGAGGACAGATACGCAGTATTTT.